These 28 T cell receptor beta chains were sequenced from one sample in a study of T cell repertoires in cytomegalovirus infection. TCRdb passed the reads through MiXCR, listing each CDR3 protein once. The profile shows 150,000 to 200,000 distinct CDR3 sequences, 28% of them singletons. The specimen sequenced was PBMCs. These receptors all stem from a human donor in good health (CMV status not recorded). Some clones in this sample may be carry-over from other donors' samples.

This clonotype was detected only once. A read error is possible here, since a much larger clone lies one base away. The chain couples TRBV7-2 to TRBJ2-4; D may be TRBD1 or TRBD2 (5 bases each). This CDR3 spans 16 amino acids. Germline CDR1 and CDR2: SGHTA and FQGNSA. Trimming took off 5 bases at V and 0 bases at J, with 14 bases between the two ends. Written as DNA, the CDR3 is TGTGCCAGCAGCCTGGGACGGACCTTAGCCAAAAACATTCAGTACTTC. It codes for CASSLGRTLAKNIQYF.

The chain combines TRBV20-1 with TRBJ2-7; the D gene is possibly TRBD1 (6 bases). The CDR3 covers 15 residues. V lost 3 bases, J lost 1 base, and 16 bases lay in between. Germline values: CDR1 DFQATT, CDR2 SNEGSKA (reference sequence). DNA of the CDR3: TGCAGTGCTAGGATGGGGACACTGAGTTCCTACGAGCAGTACTTC. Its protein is CSARMGTLSSYEQYF.

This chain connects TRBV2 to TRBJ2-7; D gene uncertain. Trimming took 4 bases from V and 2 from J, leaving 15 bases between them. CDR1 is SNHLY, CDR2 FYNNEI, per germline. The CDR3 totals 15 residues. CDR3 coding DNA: TGTGCCAGCAGTGCAGTACCTGCAAACCCCTACGAGCAGTACTTC. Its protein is CASSAVPANPYEQYF. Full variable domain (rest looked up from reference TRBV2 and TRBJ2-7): EPEVTQTPSHQVTQMGQEVILRCVPISNHLYFYWYRQILGQKVEFLVSFYNNEISEKSEIFDDQFSVERPDGSNFTLKIRSTKLEDSAMYFCASSAVPANPYEQYFGPGTRLTVT.

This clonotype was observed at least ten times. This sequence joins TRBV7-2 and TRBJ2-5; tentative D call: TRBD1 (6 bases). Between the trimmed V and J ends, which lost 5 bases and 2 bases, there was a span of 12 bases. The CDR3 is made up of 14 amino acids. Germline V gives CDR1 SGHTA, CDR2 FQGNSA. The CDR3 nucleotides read TGTGCCAGCAGCATCCGGACAGTTCAAGAGACCCAGTACTTC. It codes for CASSIRTVQETQYF. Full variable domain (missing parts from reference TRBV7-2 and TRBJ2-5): GAGVSQSPSNKVTEKGKDVELRCDPISGHTALYWYRQSLGQGLEFLIYFQGNSAPDKSGLPSDRFSAERTGGSVSTLTIQRTQQEDSAVYLCASSIRTVQETQYFGPGTRLLVL.

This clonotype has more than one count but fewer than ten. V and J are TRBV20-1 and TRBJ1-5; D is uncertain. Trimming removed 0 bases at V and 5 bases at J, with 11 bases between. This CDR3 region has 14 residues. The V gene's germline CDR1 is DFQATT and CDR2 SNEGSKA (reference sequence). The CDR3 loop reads CSARDGPDHQPQHF. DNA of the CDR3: TGCAGTGCTAGAGACGGTCCGGACCATCAGCCCCAGCATTTT.

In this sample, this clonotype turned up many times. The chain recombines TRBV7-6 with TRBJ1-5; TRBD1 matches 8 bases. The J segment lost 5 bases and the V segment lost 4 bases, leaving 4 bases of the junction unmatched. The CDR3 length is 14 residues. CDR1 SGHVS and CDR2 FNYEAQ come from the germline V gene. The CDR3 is CASSSTGGDQPQHF. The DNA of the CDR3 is TGTGCCAGCAGCTCTACAGGGGGGGATCAGCCCCAGCATTTT.

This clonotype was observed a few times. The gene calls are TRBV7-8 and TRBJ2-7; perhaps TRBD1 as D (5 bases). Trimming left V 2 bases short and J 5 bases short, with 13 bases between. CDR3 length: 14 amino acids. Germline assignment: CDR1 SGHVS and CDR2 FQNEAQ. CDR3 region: CASSLSTGENEQYF. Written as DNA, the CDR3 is TGTGCCAGCAGCTTAAGTACAGGAGAAAACGAGCAGTACTTC.

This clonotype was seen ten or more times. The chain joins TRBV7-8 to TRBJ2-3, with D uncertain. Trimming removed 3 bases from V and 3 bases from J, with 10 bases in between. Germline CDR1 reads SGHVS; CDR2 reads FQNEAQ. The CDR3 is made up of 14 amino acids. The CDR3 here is CASSFESGTDTQYF. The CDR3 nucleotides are TGTGCCAGCAGCTTCGAGTCCGGGACAGATACGCAGTATTTT.

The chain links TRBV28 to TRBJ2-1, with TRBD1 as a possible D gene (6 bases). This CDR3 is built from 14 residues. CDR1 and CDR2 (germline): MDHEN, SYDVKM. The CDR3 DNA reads TGTGGGACGTTAGGACAGCCATCCCACAATGAGCAGTTCTTC. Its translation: CGTLGQPSHNEQFF.

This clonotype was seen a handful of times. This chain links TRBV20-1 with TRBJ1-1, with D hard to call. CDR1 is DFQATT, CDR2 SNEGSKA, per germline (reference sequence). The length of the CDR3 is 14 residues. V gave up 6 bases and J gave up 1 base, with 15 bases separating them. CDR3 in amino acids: CSAHKGPGNTEAFF. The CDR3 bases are TGCAGTGCCCATAAAGGTCCGGGGAACACTGAAGCTTTCTTT.

Written as DNA, the CDR3 is TGTGCCAGCAGTTACGGCCCGGCAGGGGAGGTTGAAAAACTGTTTTTT. This sequence encodes CASSYGPAGEVEKLFF. The chain employs TRBV6-8 and TRBJ1-4, with D possibly TRBD1 on 6 matching bases. Germline V gene sequence: CDR1 MNHGY, CDR2 SAAAGT. V was clipped by 2 bases and J by 7 bases, with 17 bases between them. The CDR3 contains 16 residues.

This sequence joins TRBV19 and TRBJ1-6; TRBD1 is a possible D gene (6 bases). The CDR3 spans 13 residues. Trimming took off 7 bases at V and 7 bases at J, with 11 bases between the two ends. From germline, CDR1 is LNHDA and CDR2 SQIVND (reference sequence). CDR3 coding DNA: TGTGCCAGTACGACAGGTGAAAATTCACCCCTCCACTTT. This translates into CASTTGENSPLHF. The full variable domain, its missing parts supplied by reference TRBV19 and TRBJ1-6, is DGGITQSPKYLFRKEGQNVTLSCEQNLNHDAMYWYRQDPGQGLRLIYYSQIVNDFQKGDIAEGYSVSREKKESFPLTVTSAQKNPTAFYLCASTTGENSPLHFGNGTRLTVT.

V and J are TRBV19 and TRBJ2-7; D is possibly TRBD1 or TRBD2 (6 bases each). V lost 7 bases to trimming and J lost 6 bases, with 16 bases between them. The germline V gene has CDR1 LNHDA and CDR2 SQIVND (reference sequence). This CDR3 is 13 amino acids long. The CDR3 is CASTPAGGGEQYF. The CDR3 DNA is TGTGCCAGTACCCCAGCTGGAGGGGGCGAGCAGTACTTC. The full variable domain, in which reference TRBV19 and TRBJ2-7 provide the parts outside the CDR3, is DGGITQSPKYLFRKEGQNVTLSCEQNLNHDAMYWYRQDPGQGLRLIYYSQIVNDFQKGDIAEGYSVSREKKESFPLTVTSAQKNPTAFYLCASTPAGGGEQYFGPGTRLTVT.

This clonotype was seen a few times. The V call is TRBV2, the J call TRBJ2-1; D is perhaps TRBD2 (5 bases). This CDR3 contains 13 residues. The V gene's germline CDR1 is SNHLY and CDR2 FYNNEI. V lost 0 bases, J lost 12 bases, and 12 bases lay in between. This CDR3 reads CASSEAFEGMQFF. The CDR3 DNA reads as TGTGCCAGCAGTGAAGCCTTCGAGGGAATGCAGTTCTTC.

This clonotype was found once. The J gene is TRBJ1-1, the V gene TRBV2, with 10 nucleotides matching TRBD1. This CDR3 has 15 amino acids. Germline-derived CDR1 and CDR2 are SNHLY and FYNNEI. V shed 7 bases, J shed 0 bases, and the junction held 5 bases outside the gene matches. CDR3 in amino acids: CASTSTGGMNTEAFF. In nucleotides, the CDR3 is TGTGCCAGCACCTCGACAGGGGGCATGAACACTGAAGCTTTCTTT. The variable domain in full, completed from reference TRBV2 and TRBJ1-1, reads EPEVTQTPSHQVTQMGQEVILRCVPISNHLYFYWYRQILGQKVEFLVSFYNNEISEKSEIFDDQFSVERPDGSNFTLKIRSTKLEDSAMYFCASTSTGGMNTEAFFGQGTRLTVV.

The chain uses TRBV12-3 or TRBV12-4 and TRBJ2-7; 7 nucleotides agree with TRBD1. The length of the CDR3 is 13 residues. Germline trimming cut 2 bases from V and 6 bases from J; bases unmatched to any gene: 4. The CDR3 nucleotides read TGTGCCAGCAGTTTAACAGGGGTTCGCGAGCAGTACTTC. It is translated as CASSLTGVREQYF.

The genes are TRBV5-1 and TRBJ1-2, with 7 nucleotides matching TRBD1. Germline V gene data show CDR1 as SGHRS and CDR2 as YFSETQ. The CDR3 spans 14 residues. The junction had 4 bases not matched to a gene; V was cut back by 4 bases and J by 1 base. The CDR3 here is CASSGQANNYGYTF. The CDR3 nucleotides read TGCGCCAGCAGCGGACAGGCAAATAACTATGGCTACACCTTC. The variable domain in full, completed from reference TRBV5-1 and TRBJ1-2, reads KAGVTQTPRYLIKTRGQQVTLSCSPISGHRSVSWYQQTPGQGLQFLFEYFSETQRNKGNFPGRFSGRQFSNSRSEMNVSTLELGDSALYLCASSGQANNYGYTFGSGTRLTVV.

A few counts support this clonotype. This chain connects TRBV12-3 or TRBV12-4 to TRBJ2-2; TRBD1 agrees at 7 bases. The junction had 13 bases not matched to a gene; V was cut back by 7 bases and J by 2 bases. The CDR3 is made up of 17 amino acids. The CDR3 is CASIPGGTGANTGELFF. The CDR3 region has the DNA TGTGCCAGCATCCCTGGGGGCACAGGGGCAAACACCGGGGAGCTGTTTTTT.

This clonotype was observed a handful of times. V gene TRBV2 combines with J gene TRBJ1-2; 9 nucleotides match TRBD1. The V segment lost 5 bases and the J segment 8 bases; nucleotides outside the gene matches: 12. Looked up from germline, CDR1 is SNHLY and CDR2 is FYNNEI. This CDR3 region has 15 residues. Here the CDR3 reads CASSPLGQGRGGYTF. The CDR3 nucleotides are TGTGCCAGCAGTCCGCTGGGACAGGGACGTGGCGGCTACACCTTC.

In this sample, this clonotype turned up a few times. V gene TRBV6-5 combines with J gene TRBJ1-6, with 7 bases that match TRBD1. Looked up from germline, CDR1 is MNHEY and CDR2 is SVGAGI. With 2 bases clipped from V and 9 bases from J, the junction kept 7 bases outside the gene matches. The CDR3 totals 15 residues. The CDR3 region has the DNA TGTGCCAGCAGTTACGGGGGACAGTACGTTTCACCCCTCCACTTT. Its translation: CASSYGGQYVSPLHF.

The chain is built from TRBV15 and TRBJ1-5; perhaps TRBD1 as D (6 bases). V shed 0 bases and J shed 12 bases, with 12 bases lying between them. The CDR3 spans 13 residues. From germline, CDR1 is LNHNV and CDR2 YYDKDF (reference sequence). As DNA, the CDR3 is TGTGCCACCAGCAGAGATGAGGGGGGAATCCAGCATTTT. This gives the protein CATSRDEGGIQHF.

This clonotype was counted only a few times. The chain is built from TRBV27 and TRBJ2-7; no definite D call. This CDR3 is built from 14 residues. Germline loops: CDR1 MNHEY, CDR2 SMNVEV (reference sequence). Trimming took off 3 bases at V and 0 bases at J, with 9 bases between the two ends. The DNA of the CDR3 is TGTGCCAGCAGTTTTAGCCGAAGCTCCTACGAGCAGTACTTC. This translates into CASSFSRSSYEQYF.

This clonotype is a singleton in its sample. CDR3 sequence: CASSLVGQGGLSYTF. The CDR3 DNA sequence: TGTGCCAGCAGCTTGGTGGGACAGGGAGGATTAAGCTACACCTTC. The chain has TRBV5-5 and TRBJ1-2, with 9 bases fitting TRBD1. V lost 0 bases, J lost 9 bases, and 9 bases stayed unmatched. This CDR3 has 15 amino acids. CDR1 and CDR2 from the germline V gene are SGHKS and YYEKEE (reference sequence). The full variable domain, its missing parts supplied by reference TRBV5-5 and TRBJ1-2, is DAGVTQSPTHLIKTRGQQVTLRCSPISGHKSVSWYQQVLGQGPQFIFQYYEKEERGRGNFPDRFSARQFPNYSSELNVNALLLGDSALYLCASSLVGQGGLSYTFGSGTRLTVV.

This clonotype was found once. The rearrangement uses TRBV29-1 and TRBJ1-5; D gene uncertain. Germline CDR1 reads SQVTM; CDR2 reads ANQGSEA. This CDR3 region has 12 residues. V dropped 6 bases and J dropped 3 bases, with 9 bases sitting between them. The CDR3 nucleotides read TGCAGCGTCGGAGGGAACAATCAGCCCCAGCATTTT. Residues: CSVGGNNQPQHF.

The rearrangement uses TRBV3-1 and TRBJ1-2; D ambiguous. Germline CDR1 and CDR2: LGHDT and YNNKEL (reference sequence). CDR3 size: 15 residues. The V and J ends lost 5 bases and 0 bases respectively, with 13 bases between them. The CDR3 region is CASSGRDLTNYGYTF. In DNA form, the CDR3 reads TGTGCCAGCAGCGGACGGGATTTAACTAACTATGGCTACACCTTC.

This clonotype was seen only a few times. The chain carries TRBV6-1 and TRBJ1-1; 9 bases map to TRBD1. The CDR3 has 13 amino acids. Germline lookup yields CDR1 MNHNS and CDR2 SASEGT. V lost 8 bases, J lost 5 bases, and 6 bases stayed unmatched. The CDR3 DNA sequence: TGTGCCAGCTTTGGGACAGGGCGGACTGAAGCTTTCTTT. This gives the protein CASFGTGRTEAFF.

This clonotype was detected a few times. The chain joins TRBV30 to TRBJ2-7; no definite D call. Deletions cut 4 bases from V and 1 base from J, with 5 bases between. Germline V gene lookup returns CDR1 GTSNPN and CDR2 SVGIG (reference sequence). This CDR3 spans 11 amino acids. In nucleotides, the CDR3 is TGTGCCTGGACAGGATCCTACGAGCAGTACTTC. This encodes CAWTGSYEQYF.

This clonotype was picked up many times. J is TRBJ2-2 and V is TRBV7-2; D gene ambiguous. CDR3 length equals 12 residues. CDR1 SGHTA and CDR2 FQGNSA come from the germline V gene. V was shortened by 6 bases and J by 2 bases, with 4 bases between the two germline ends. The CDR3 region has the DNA TGTGCCAGCAGTTCCAACACCGGGGAGCTGTTTTTT. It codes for CASSSNTGELFF.